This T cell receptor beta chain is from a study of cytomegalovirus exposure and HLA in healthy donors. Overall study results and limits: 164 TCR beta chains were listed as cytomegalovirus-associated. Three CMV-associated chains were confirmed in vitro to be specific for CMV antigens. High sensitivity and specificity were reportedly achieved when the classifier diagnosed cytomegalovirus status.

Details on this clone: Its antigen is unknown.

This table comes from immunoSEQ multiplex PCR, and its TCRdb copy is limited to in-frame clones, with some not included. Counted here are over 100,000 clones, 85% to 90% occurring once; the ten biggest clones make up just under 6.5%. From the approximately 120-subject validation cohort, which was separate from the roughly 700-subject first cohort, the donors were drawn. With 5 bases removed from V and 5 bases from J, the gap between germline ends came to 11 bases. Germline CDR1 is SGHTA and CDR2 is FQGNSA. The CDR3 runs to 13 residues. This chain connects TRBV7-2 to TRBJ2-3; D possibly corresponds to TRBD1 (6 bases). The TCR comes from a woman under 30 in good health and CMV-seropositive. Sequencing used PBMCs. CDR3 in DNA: TGTGCCAGCAGCACAGGACAGAGAGATACGCAGTATTTT. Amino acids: CASSTGQRDTQYF.